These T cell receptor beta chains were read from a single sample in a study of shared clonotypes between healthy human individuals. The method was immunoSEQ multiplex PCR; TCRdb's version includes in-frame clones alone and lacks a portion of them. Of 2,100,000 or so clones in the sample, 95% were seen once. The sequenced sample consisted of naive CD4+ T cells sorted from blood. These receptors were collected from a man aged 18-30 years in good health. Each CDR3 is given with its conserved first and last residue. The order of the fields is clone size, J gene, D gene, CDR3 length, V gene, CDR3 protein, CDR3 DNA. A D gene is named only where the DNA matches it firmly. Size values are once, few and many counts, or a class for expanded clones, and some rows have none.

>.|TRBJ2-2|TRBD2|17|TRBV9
CASSSSGRVAGYGELFF
TGTGCCAGCAGCTCCAGTGGGAGGGTAGCGGGATACGGGGAGCTGTTTTTT
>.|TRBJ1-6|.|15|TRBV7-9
CASSLAQGLNSPLHF
TGTGCCAGCAGCTTAGCGCAAGGATTGAACTCACCCCTCCACTTT
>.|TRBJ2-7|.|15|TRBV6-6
CASSPLPGDNYEQYF
TGTGCCAGCAGTCCGTTACCCGGGGACAACTACGAGCAGTACTTC
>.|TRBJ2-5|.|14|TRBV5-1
CASSSSDAAETQYF
TGCGCCAGCAGCTCGTCAGACGCAGCGGAGACCCAGTACTTC
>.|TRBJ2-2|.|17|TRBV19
CASTHRVVAANTGELFF
TGTGCCAGTACCCACCGAGTGGTAGCGGCGAACACCGGGGAGCTGTTTTTT
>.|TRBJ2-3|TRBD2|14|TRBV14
CASTLAGVTDTQYF
TGTGCCAGCACCCTAGCGGGAGTTACAGATACGCAGTATTTT
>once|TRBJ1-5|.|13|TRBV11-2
CASSLERGQPQHF
TGTGCCAGCAGCTTAGAGCGGGGCCAGCCCCAGCATTTT
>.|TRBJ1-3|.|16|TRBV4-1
CASSQDSAFAGNTIYF
TGCGCCAGCAGCCAAGATTCGGCCTTCGCTGGAAACACCATATATTTT
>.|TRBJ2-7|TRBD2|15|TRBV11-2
CASSSGLAGIYEQYF
TGTGCCAGCAGCTCCGGACTAGCGGGAATCTACGAGCAGTACTTC
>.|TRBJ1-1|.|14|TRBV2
CASTRGSHRGEAFF
TGTGCCAGCACTAGAGGTTCCCACCGGGGGGAAGCTTTCTTT